The 2 T cell receptor beta chains reported below all come from one sample, sequenced in a study of Graves' ophthalmopathy and Graves' hyperthyroidism. RNA transcripts served as template for amplifying TCR beta CDR3 sequences. In the first round, RT-PCR was carried out with HTBI primers, and a multiplex PCR formed the second round. TCRdb recomputed calls from the multiplex PCR reads with MiXCR, one row per CDR3 protein. The sample holds 560,000 or so distinct CDR3 sequences, just under 40% seen once. Sample: peripheral blood or thyroid tissue (not recorded which). Source of these receptors: an adult man with Graves' hyperthyroidism.

This chain links TRBV7-3 with TRBJ2-7; 10 bases map to TRBD2. Germline V lookup: CDR1 SGHTA, CDR2 FQGTGA. Trimming took 5 bases from V and 2 from J; bases not matched to a gene: 9. The length of the CDR3 is 16 residues. As DNA, the CDR3 is TGTGCCAGCAGCCCGGGGACTAGCGAGCCCCCCTACGAGCAGTACTTC. It is translated as CASSPGTSEPPYEQYF.

The table lists this clonotype with a count of one. The junction shows a germline mismatch at one end, possibly a read error. This chain uses TRBV13 with TRBJ2-6; 12 bases align to TRBD1. Germline CDR1 is PRHDT and CDR2 is FYEKMQ (reference sequence). CDR3 size: 15 residues. The CDR3 here is CASSFLDGTGGTEAF. The DNA of the CDR3 is TGTGCCAGCAGCTTCTTGGACGGGACAGGGGGCACTGAAGCTTTC. The full variable domain, rest sourced from reference TRBV13 and TRBJ2-6, is AAGVIQSPRHLIKEKRETATLKCYPIPRHDTVYWYQQGPGQDPQFLISFYEKMQSDKGSIPDRFSAQQFSDYHSELNMSSLELGDSALYFCASSFLDGTGGTEAFGAGSRLTVL.